This T cell receptor (beta chain) was observed in a study of Graves' ophthalmopathy and Graves' hyperthyroidism. Study background: Peripheral blood was gathered at first diagnosis, ahead of any treatment whatsoever.

Per germline, CDR1 SGHRS and CDR2 YFSETQ. CDR3 length equals 14 residues. V was trimmed by 5 bases and J by 1 base, leaving 9 bases between them. In its sample, this clonotype was seen many times. As diagnostic evidence, clinical symptoms, serum thyroxine, TRAb, thyroid ultrasound and orbital computed tomography were relied upon. RNA transcripts yielded amplified TCR beta CDR3 regions. The workflow started with a first-round RT-PCR run with HTBI primers and then moved on to a second-round multiplex PCR. TCRdb passed the multiplex PCR reads through MiXCR, listing each CDR3 protein once. The repertoire includes about 620,000 distinct CDR3 sequences, about a fifth of them detected once, and approximately 7.7% sits in the top ten.

Sequencing was done on a sample of peripheral blood. V and J are TRBV5-1 and TRBJ2-2; D is possibly TRBD2 (5 bases). The source of this sequence is a woman between 18 and 29 years old with stable Graves' hyperthyroidism. Some clones in this sample may be carry-over from other donors' samples. Here the CDR3 DNA reads TGCGCCAGCAGGGAGGCACAGAACACCGGGGAGCTGTTTTTT. Protein product: CASREAQNTGELFF.